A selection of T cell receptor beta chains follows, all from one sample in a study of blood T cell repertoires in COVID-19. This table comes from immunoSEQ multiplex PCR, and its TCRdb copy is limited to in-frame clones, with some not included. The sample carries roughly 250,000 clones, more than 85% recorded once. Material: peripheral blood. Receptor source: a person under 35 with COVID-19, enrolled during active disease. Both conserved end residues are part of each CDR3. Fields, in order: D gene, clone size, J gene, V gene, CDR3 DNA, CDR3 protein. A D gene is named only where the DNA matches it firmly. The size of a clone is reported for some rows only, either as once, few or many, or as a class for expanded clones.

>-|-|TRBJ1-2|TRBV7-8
TGTGCCAGCAGCCCCGATGCGGGTCTGGACTATGGCTACACCTTC
CASSPDAGLDYGYTF
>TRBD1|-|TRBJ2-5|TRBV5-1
TGCGCCAGCAGCCGGGGACAGGGGGGAGAGACCCAGTACTTC
CASSRGQGGETQYF
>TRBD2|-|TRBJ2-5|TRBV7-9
TGTGCCAGCAGCTTAGCGTACGCTCTAGCGGGAGAAGAGACCCAGTACTTC
CASSLAYALAGEETQYF
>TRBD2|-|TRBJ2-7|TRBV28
TGTGCCACCAGGACAGGGACTAGCGGGTTGGGTGAGCAGTACTTC
CATRTGTSGLGEQYF
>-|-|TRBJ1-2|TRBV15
TGTGCCACCAGCAGAGGCAGGGCCTATGGCTACACCTTC
CATSRGRAYGYTF
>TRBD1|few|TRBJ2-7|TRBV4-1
TGCGCCAGCAGCCAGGCGACAGGGAGCCCCTGGGAGCAGTACTTC
CASSQATGSPWEQYF
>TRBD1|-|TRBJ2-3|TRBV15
TGTGCCACCAGCAGTCCCCGGGACAGTTACACAGATACGCAGTATTTT
CATSSPRDSYTDTQYF
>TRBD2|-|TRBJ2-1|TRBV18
TGTGCCAGCTCAGGGACTAGCGGGTACAATGAGCAGTTCTTC
CASSGTSGYNEQFF
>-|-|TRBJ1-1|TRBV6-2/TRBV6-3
TGTGCCAGCAGTTACTCTCCGGTTGGCACTGAAGCTTTCTTT
CASSYSPVGTEAFF
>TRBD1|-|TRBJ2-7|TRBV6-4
TGTGCCAGCGCAAGACCGGGACAGGGGGCGGCCTACGAGCAGTACTTC
CASARPGQGAAYEQYF
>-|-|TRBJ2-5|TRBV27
TGTGCCAGCAGTTTAAGGGGCAGCCTCCAAGAGACCCAGTACTTC
CASSLRGSLQETQYF
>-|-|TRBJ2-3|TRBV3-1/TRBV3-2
TGTGCCAGCAGCCCTAGAGGGACAGATACGCAGTATTTT
CASSPRGTDTQYF
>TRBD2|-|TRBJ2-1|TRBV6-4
TGTGCCAGCAGACCATCGACTAGCGGGGATTACAATGAGCAGTTCTTC
CASRPSTSGDYNEQFF
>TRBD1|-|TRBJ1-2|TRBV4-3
TGCGCCAGCAGCCCAGGTCGACAGGGCATTTATGGCTACACCTTC
CASSPGRQGIYGYTF
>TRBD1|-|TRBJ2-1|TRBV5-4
TGTGCCAGCAGCGCCCGACAGGGGGAGGGATATGATGAGCAGTTCTTC
CASSARQGEGYDEQFF
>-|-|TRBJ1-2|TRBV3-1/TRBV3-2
TGTGCCAGCAGCCAAGGGCTTAACTATGGCTACACCTTC
CASSQGLNYGYTF
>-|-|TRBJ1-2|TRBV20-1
TGCAGTTCGGGGGGAGGCTACACCTTC
CSSGGGYTF
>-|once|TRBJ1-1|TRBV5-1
TGCGCCAGCAGCTTGCGCCAGGGCCTGAACACTGAAGCTTTCTTT
CASSLRQGLNTEAFF
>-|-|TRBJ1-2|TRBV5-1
TGCGCCAGCAGCTTGGGGGGTATGACAGTAAACTATGGCTACACCTTC
CASSLGGMTVNYGYTF
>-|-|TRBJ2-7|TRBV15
TGTGCCACCAGCAGAGATCGGGGTTACGAGCAGTACTTC
CATSRDRGYEQYF
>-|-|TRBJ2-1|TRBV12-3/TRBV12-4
TGTGCCAGCGGCCCTGACTCCCAGTTCTTC
CASGPDSQFF
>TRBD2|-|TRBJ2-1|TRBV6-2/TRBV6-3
TGTGCCAGCAGTTCCCTAGCGGATTGGGGGGGTGAGCAGTTCTTC
CASSSLADWGGEQFF
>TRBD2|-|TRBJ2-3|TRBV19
TGTGCCAGTAAACCTAGCGGGAGCTCAGATACGCAGTATTTT
CASKPSGSSDTQYF
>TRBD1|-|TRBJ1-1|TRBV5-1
TGCGCCAGCAGCAAGGGACAGGCGGCAGTTACTGAAGCTTTCTTT
CASSKGQAAVTEAFF
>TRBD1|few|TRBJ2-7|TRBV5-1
TGCGCCAGCAGCTCCCGGACAGGGGGCAAATACGAGCAGTACTTC
CASSSRTGGKYEQYF
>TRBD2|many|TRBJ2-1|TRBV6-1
TGTGCCAGCAGGGAAGCGGGAGGGTTAAACGGCAATGAGCAGTTCTTC
CASREAGGLNGNEQFF
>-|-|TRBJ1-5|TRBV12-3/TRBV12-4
TGTGCCAGCAGTAATGGTAGGGGACAGCCCCAGCATTTT
CASSNGRGQPQHF
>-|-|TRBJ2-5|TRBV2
TGTGCCAGCAAAAGGGGGAGTCAAGAGACCCAGTACTTC
CASKRGSQETQYF
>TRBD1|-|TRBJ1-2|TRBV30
TGTTTAATACATGGACAGGGGGATGGCTACACCTTC
CLIHGQGDGYTF
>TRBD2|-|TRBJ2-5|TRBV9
TGTGCCAGCAGCGTAGGCTCCGGGACTAGCGGGAGGGCCGGGGAGACCCAGTACTTC
CASSVGSGTSGRAGETQYF
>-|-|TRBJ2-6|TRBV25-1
TGTGCCAGCAGTGAACAGAGACAGGACTCTGGGGCCAACGTCCTGACTTTC
CASSEQRQDSGANVLTF
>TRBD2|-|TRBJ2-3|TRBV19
TGTGCCAGTAGTATTGGGACTAGCGTATTTTCAGATACGCAGTATTTT
CASSIGTSVFSDTQYF
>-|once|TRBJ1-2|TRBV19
TGTGCCAGTAGTATTAGTGAGTTCGGAGCCTACACCTTC
CASSISEFGAYTF
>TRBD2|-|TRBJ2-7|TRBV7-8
TGTGCCAGCAGCTTGACTAGCGGCTACGAGCAGTACTTC
CASSLTSGYEQYF
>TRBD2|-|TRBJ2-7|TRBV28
TGTGCCAGCAGTGTTAGCGGGAGCTCCTACGAGCAGTACTTC
CASSVSGSSYEQYF
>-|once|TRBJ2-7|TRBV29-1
TGCAGCGTGGAGGGGACAGTCAGGTCCGAGCAGTACTTC
CSVEGTVRSEQYF